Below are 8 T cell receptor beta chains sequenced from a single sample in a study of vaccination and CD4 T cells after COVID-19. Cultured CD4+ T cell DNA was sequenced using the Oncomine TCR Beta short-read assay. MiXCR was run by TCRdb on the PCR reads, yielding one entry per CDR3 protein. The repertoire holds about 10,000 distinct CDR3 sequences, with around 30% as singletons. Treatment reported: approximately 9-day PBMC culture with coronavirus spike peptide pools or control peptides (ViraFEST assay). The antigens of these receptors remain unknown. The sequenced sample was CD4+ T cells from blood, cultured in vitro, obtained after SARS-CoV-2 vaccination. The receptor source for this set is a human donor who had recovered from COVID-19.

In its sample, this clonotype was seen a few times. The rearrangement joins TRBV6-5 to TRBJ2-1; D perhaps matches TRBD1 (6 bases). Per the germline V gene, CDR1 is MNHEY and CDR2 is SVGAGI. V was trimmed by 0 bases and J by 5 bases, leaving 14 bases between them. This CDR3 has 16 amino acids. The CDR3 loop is CASSYSGQGLNNEQFF. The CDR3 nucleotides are TGTGCCAGCAGTTACTCCGGGCAGGGGCTAAACAATGAGCAGTTCTTC.

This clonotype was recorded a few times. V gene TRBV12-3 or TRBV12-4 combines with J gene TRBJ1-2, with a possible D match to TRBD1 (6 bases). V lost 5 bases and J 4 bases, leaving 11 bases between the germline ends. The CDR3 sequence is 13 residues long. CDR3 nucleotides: TGTGCCAGCAGTCGGACAGCTCCCTATGGCTACACCTTC. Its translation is CASSRTAPYGYTF.

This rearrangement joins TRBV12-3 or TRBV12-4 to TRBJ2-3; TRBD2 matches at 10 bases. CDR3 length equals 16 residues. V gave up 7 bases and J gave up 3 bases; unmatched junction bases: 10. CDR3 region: CASTPRVLAGTDTQYF. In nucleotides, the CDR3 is TGTGCCAGCACCCCGAGAGTACTAGCGGGAACAGATACGCAGTATTTT.

DNA of the CDR3: TGTGCCAGCAGCCCCTTCAGGGGCGGCGGGGGCAATCAGCCCCAGCATTTT. As protein: CASSPFRGGGGNQPQHF. J is TRBJ1-5 and V is TRBV2; D might be TRBD1 (6 bases). The V and J ends lost 6 bases and 2 bases respectively, with 20 bases between them. The germline gives CDR1 SNHLY, CDR2 FYNNEI. This CDR3 has 17 amino acids.

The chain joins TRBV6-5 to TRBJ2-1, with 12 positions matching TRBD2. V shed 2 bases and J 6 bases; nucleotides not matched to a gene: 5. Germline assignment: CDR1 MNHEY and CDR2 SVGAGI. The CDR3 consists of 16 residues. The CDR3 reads CASSYTMTSGGNEQFF. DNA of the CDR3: TGTGCCAGCAGTTACACCATGACTAGCGGGGGCAATGAGCAGTTCTTC.

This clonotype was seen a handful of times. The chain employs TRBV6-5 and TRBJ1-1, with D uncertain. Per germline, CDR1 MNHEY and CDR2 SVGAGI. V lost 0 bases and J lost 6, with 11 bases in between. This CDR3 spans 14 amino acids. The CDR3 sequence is CASSYSGAGPEAFF. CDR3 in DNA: TGTGCCAGCAGTTACTCGGGTGCGGGCCCTGAAGCTTTCTTT.

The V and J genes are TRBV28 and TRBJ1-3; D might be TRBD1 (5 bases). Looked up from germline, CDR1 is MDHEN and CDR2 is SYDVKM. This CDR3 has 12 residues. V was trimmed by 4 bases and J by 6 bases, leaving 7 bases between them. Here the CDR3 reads CASSWGVNTIYF. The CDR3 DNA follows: TGTGCCAGCAGTTGGGGGGTAAACACCATATATTTT.

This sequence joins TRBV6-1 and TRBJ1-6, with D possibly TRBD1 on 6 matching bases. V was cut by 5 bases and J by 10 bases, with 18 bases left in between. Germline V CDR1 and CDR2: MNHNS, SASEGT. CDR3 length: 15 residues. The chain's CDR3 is CASSTKDRLGSPLHF. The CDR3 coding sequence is TGTGCCAGCAGTACAAAAGACAGGCTTGGGTCACCCCTCCACTTT.